Shown below are 23 T cell receptor beta chains from a single sample sequenced in a study of beta chain features in type 1 diabetes. Isolated RNA was reverse transcribed in full, so expressed TCRB transcripts were sequenced. Profiling relied on immunoSEQ multiplex PCR, and the TCRdb table lists in-frame clones only, not all of them. The table shows under 350,000 clones, with 8% occurring only once. Sequenced input: central memory CD4+ T cells from blood. The receptors were gathered from a young woman in good health.

This chain uses TRBV9 with TRBJ2-3, with TRBD2 matching 8 bases. The V segment lost 0 bases and the J segment 6 bases; nucleotides outside the gene matches: 3. The CDR3 has 14 amino acids. Germline CDR1 and CDR2: SGDLS and YYNGEE. The CDR3 DNA reads TGTGCCAGCAGCGTAGCACTAGCGGTCGATACGCAGTATTTT. Protein product: CASSVALAVDTQYF.

This clone came up a few times. V usage is TRBV28 and J usage is TRBJ1-6; no firm D call. V was trimmed by 7 bases and J by 10 bases, leaving 11 bases between them. There are 12 residues in the CDR3. Germline V CDR1 and CDR2: MDHEN, SYDVKM. CDR3 bases: TGTGCCAGCACTCTGGAGGCCTCACCCCTCCACTTT. This translates into CASTLEASPLHF. The full variable domain, its missing parts supplied by reference TRBV28 and TRBJ1-6, is DVKVTQSSRYLVKRTGEKVFLECVQDMDHENMFWYRQDPGLGLRLIYFSYDVKMKEKGDIPEGYSVSREKKERFSLILESASTNQTSMYLCASTLEASPLHFGNGTRLTVT.

The V and J genes are TRBV28 and TRBJ2-3; D unclear. The CDR3 consists of 17 residues. Germline values: CDR1 MDHEN, CDR2 SYDVKM. Trimming removed 5 bases at V and 0 bases at J, with 18 bases between. CDR3 amino acids: CASSGVVPAASTDTQYF. The CDR3 region has the DNA TGTGCCAGCAGTGGGGTCGTGCCGGCGGCTAGCACAGATACGCAGTATTTT. Using reference TRBV28 and TRBJ2-3 for the parts outside the CDR3, the full variable domain is DVKVTQSSRYLVKRTGEKVFLECVQDMDHENMFWYRQDPGLGLRLIYFSYDVKMKEKGDIPEGYSVSREKKERFSLILESASTNQTSMYLCASSGVVPAASTDTQYFGPGTRLTVL.

At least ten counts were recorded for this clone. The V gene is TRBV7-8, the J gene TRBJ2-7, with unresolved D. From germline, CDR1 is SGHVS and CDR2 FQNEAQ. V dropped 0 bases and J dropped 9 bases, with 12 bases sitting between them. The CDR3 spans 13 residues. The CDR3 spells CASSLALTRWQYV. In nucleotides, the CDR3 is TGTGCCAGCAGCTTAGCGCTTACGAGATGGCAGTACGTC.

The chain has TRBV7-8 and TRBJ1-5; 10 positions agree with TRBD1. The CDR3 contains 17 residues. Germline CDR1 reads SGHVS; CDR2 reads FQNEAQ. After removal of 2 bases from V and 4 bases from J, the junction contained 8 bases not matched to a gene. The CDR3 is CASSLTHDRGLNQPQHF. CDR3 DNA: TGTGCCAGCAGCTTAACCCATGACAGGGGGCTTAATCAGCCCCAGCATTTT.

This clone was seen only a few times. The chain combines TRBV29-1 with TRBJ1-2; 9 nucleotides agree with TRBD1. CDR1 is SQVTM, CDR2 ANQGSEA, per germline. This CDR3 spans 14 amino acids. V lost 6 bases, J lost 7 bases, and 12 bases stayed unmatched. CDR3 sequence: CSVPEWGTGTGYTF. The CDR3 DNA is TGCAGCGTCCCCGAATGGGGGACAGGGACTGGCTACACCTTC.

About this clone itself: This may come from a read error, since a much larger clone is one base off. Other DNA sequences in the same sample also yield this CDR3. The genes are TRBV6-4 and TRBJ2-2, with D perhaps TRBD1 (8 bases). The CDR3 contains 14 residues. Germline CDR1 is MRHNA and CDR2 is SNTAGT. Trimming pared 5 bases from V and 3 bases from J, leaving 10 bases between. The CDR3 is CASSTGGDTGELFF. The CDR3 nucleotides read TGTGCCAGCAGTACAGGGGGGGACACCGGGGAGCTGTTTTTT.

The V gene is TRBV7-8, the J gene TRBJ2-7, with D uncertain. Germline V gene lookup returns CDR1 SGHVS and CDR2 FQNEAQ. Trimming removed 4 bases at V and 2 bases at J, with 12 bases between. This CDR3 spans 14 amino acids. The CDR3 nucleotides are TGTGCCAGCAGCTCACCACGGGCTCCCTACGAGCAGTACTTC. This codes for CASSSPRAPYEQYF.

Only a few counts were recorded for this clone. The rearrangement joins TRBV30 to TRBJ2-1; 10 bases are shared with TRBD2. The length of the CDR3 is 15 residues. V trimming: 7 bases; J trimming: 3 bases; junction bases outside the gene matches: 9. The V gene's germline CDR1 is GTSNPN and CDR2 SVGIG (reference sequence). The CDR3 is CAFFLTSGDYNEQFF. In DNA form, the CDR3 reads TGTGCCTTCTTCCTAACTAGCGGGGACTACAATGAGCAGTTCTTC.

The chain joins TRBV5-1 to TRBJ2-5; a possible D gene is TRBD1 (5 bases). Germline V gene data show CDR1 as SGHRS and CDR2 as YFSETQ. This CDR3 has 13 residues. V was shortened by 8 bases and J by 3 bases, with 14 bases between the two germline ends. DNA of the CDR3: TGCGCCAGTGCCGCTGGGGCAAAAGAGACCCAGTACTTC. Protein: CASAAGAKETQYF.

J is TRBJ1-5 and V is TRBV7-2, with 7 bases matching TRBD1. The ends lost 6 bases at V and 7 bases at J; junction bases unmatched: 9. Germline lookup yields CDR1 SGHTA and CDR2 FQGNSA. The CDR3 consists of 14 residues. This chain's CDR3 is CASSQGVLGQPQHF. In DNA form, the CDR3 reads TGTGCCAGCAGTCAGGGGGTTTTGGGCCAGCCCCAGCATTTT.

This clone was counted only a few times. The chain is built from TRBV19 and TRBJ2-7; 8 bases match TRBD2. The V gene end was trimmed by 8 bases and the J gene end by 2 bases; junction bases not matched to a gene: 11. This CDR3 region has 15 residues. The germline V gene has CDR1 LNHDA and CDR2 SQIVND (reference sequence). CDR3 sequence reads: CASGIGAGATYEQYF. In DNA, the CDR3 is TGTGCCAGTGGAATCGGAGCGGGGGCAACCTACGAGCAGTACTTC.

V usage is TRBV7-9 and J usage is TRBJ2-5; 12 nucleotides match TRBD2. Germline assignment: CDR1 SEHNR and CDR2 FQNEAQ (reference sequence). The CDR3 is 15 residues long. Trimming at V came to 6 bases and at J to 1 base, leaving 3 bases not matched to a gene. CDR3: CASSPGLAGQETQYF. CDR3 nucleotide sequence: TGTGCCAGCAGTCCGGGACTAGCGGGCCAAGAGACCCAGTACTTC.

The chain links TRBV5-1 to TRBJ2-5; TRBD2 matches at 7 bases. The junction had 3 bases not matched to a gene; V was cut back by 7 bases and J by 3 bases. Germline values: CDR1 SGHRS, CDR2 YFSETQ. The CDR3 sequence is 12 residues long. The CDR3 sequence: CASQRGEETQYF. In DNA, the CDR3 is TGCGCCAGCCAACGGGGGGAAGAGACCCAGTACTTC.

This chain links TRBV2 with TRBJ1-2; 8 bases line up with TRBD1. V gave up 6 bases and J gave up 4 bases; unmatched junction bases: 4. This CDR3 contains 13 residues. Germline V gives CDR1 SNHLY, CDR2 FYNNEI. CDR3 DNA: TGTGCCAGCAGCGAGGGACAGGTCTATGGCTACACCTTC. It yields the protein CASSEGQVYGYTF.

This chain uses TRBV15 with TRBJ2-7; D call uncertain. Germline CDR1 LNHNV, CDR2 YYDKDF (reference sequence). This CDR3 has 13 residues. V lost 1 base and J 2 bases, leaving 6 bases between the germline ends. The CDR3 bases are TGTGCCACCAGCAGAGGGCTGGCCTACGAGCAGTACTTC. It translates to CATSRGLAYEQYF.

The sample holds a few counts of this clone. The rearrangement joins TRBV2 to TRBJ2-1; D is unresolved. The CDR3 contains 14 residues. Between the trimmed V and J ends, which lost 8 bases and 2 bases, there was a span of 13 bases. CDR1 and CDR2 from the germline V gene are SNHLY and FYNNEI. CDR3 in amino acids: CASFPGSTYNEQFF. Here the CDR3 DNA reads TGTGCCAGCTTTCCTGGGTCCACCTACAATGAGCAGTTCTTC.

In this sample, this clone turned up a few times. The rearrangement links TRBV28 to TRBJ1-3, with D unclear. The CDR3 length is 16 residues. CDR1 and CDR2 (germline): MDHEN, SYDVKM. Between the trimmed V and J ends, which lost 7 bases and 0 bases, there was a span of 16 bases. This CDR3 is CASTHRWRRSGNTIYF. CDR3 sequence (DNA): TGTGCCAGCACTCACCGGTGGAGACGCTCTGGAAACACCATATATTTT.

Only a few counts were recorded for this clone. The chain joins TRBV15 to TRBJ2-1; 13 bases align to TRBD2. The V segment lost 2 bases and the J segment 8 bases; nucleotides outside the gene matches: 6. The CDR3 covers 16 residues. Germline V CDR1 and CDR2: LNHNV, YYDKDF (reference sequence). CDR3 in amino acids: CATSRPGTSGIDEQFF. The CDR3 bases are TGTGCCACCAGCAGACCCGGGACTAGCGGGATCGATGAGCAGTTCTTC.

This clone has ten or more counts. The chain has TRBV19 and TRBJ1-1; D may be TRBD1 (5 bases). The CDR3 has 14 amino acids. Germline loops: CDR1 LNHDA, CDR2 SQIVND (reference sequence). V was shortened by 3 bases and J by 6 bases, with 14 bases between the two germline ends. CDR3 loop: CASSIAAQGAEAFF. CDR3 sequence (DNA): TGTGCCAGTAGTATCGCAGCCCAGGGAGCTGAAGCTTTCTTT. The variable domain in full, completed from reference TRBV19 and TRBJ1-1, reads DGGITQSPKYLFRKEGQNVTLSCEQNLNHDAMYWYRQDPGQGLRLIYYSQIVNDFQKGDIAEGYSVSREKKESFPLTVTSAQKNPTAFYLCASSIAAQGAEAFFGQGTRLTVV.

The V and J genes are TRBV4-3 and TRBJ1-4; D is unclear. Germline CDR1 LGHNA, CDR2 YSLEER. With 4 bases removed from V and 8 bases from J, the gap between germline ends came to 20 bases. The CDR3 has 16 amino acids. CDR3 in amino acids: CASSLKGAGFDEKLFF. CDR3 coding DNA: TGCGCCAGCAGCCTTAAGGGCGCTGGGTTTGACGAAAAACTGTTTTTT.

The chain employs TRBV20-1 and TRBJ2-3; no reliable D call. Germline assignment: CDR1 DFQATT and CDR2 SNEGSKA (reference sequence). This CDR3 has 11 amino acids. Trimming took 6 bases from V and 3 from J, leaving 7 bases between them. The CDR3 coding sequence is TGCAGTGCCCAGGAGACAGATACGCAGTATTTT. It encodes CSAQETDTQYF.

This clone was counted a few times. The V call is TRBV18, the J call TRBJ2-1; D is uncertain. Per germline, CDR1 KGHSH and CDR2 LQKENI. This CDR3 contains 14 residues. Trimming took 0 bases from V and 8 from J, leaving 11 bases between them. In DNA form, the CDR3 reads TGTGCCAGCTCACCACCGAGCTTAGTCGATGAGCAGTTCTTC. Translated: CASSPPSLVDEQFF.